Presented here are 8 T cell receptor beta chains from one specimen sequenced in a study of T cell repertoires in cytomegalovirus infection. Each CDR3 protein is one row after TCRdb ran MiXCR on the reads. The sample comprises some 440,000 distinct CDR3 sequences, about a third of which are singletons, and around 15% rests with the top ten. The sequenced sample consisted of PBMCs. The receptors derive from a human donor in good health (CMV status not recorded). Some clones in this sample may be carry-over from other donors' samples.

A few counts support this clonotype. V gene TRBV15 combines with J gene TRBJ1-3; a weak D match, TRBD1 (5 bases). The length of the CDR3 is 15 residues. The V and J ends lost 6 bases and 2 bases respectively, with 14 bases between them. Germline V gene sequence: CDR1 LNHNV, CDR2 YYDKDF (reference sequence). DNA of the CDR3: TGTGCCACCAGTTATTACCAGGGACCTGGAAACACCATATATTTT. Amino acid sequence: CATSYYQGPGNTIYF.

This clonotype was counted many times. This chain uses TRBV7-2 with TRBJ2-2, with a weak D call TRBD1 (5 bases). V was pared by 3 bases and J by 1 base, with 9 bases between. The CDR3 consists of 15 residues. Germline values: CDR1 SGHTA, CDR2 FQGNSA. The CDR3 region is CASSFQRGNTGELFF. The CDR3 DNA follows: TGTGCCAGCAGCTTTCAAAGGGGGAACACCGGGGAGCTGTTTTTT.

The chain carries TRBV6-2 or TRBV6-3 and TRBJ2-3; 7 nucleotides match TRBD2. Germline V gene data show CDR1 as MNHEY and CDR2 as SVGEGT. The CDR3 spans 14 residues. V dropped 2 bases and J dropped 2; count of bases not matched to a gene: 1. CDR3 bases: TGTGCCAGCAGTTACGGACTAGACACAGATACGCAGTATTTT. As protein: CASSYGLDTDTQYF.

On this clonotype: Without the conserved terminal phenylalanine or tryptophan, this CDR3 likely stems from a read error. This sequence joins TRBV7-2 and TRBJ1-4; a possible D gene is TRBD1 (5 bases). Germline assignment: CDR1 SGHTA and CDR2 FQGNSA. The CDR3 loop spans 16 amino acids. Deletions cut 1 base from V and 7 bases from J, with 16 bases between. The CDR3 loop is CASSLVGVGTPEKLFC. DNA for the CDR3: TGTGCCAGCAGCTTAGTTGGTGTCGGGACCCCTGAAAAACTGTTTTGT.

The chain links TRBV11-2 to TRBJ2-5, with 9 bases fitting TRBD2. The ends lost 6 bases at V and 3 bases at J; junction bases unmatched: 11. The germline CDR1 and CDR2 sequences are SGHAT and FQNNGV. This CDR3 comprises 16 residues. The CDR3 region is CASSPLASGAKETQYF. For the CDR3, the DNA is TGTGCCAGCAGTCCATTGGCTAGCGGGGCGAAAGAGACCCAGTACTTC.

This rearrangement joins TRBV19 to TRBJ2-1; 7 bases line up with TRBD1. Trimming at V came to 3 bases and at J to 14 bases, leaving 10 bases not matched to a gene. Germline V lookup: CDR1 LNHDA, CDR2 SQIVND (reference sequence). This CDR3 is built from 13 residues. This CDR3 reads CASSIGFRDSEFF. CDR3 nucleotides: TGTGCCAGTAGTATCGGCTTCCGGGACAGCGAGTTCTTC.

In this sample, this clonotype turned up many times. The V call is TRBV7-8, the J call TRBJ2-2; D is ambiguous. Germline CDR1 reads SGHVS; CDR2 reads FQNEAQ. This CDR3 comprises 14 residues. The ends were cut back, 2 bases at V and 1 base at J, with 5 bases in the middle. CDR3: CASSLTENTGELFF. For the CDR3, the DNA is TGTGCCAGCAGCTTAACAGAGAACACCGGGGAGCTGTTTTTT.

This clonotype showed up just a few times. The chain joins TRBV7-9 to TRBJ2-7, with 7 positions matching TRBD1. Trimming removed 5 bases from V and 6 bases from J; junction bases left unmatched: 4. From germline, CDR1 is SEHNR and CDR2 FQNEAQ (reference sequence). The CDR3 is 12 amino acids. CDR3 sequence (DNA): TGTGCCAGCAGCGACGCAGGGGGCGAGCAGTACTTC. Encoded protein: CASSDAGGEQYF.